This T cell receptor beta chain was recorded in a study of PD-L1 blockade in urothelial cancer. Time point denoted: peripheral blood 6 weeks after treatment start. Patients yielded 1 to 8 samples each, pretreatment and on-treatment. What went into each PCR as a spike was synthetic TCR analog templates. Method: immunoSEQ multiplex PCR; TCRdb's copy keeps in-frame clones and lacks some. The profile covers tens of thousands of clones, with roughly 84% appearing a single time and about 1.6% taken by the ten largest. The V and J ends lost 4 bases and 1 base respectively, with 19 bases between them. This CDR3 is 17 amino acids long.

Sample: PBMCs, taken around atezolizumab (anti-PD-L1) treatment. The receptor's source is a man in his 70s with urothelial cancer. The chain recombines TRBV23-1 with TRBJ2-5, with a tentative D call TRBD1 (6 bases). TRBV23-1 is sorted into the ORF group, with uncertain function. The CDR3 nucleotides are TGCGCCAGCAGTCCCGGGACATGCGGCGAAGGCCAAGAGACCCAGTACTTC. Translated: CASSPGTCGEGQETQYF.